This TCR beta chain appears in the sequencing data of a study of post-analysis software for immune sequencing data (dated by TCRdb to 2013 to 2016). About the full investigation: Relapsing-remitting, secondary progressive and progressive-relapsing multiple sclerosis were recorded as disease courses, and subtype annotation was lacking for some patients. The patient repertoires were compared against some twelve previously published healthy control repertoires obtained from donors aged roughly 6 to 28 years. A subset of samples was prepared in parallel using single-end sample barcoding, then pooled and co-amplified after Illumina adapter ligation. What the research found in general, with its limitations: Normalized Chao1 diversity was significantly lower in multiple sclerosis patients than controls, suggesting substantial peripheral T-cell clonal expansion. The control group was slightly older than the multiple sclerosis patient group. Strong co-clustering of samples prepared in the same batch was shown by direct clustering with F measure, prompting a batch-effect correction.

To demonstrate the VDJtools post-analysis software, the study profiled TCR beta repertoires from the peripheral blood of about a dozen young patients with multiple sclerosis. The multiple sclerosis patients were children and adolescents ranging in age from 6 to 15 years. Concerning this clonotype: There is no known antigen for this receptor. No much larger clone exists at a distance of one base, and base qualities are not known.

Receptor libraries were prepared by PCR. TCRdb lists the instrument as Illumina HiSeq 2500. Unique molecular identifiers were incorporated into TCR beta cDNA libraries to reduce PCR and sequencing biases. Roughly 500,000 cDNA molecules were obtained for every 1 to 10 million input T cells, so each molecule roughly corresponded to one T cell. Patient libraries were prepared and sequenced with the same protocol used for the earlier healthy control dataset. Within a given batch, samples were prepared together, multiplexed and sequenced on the same HiSeq lane. In the authors' own workflow: Raw barcoded reads were processed with MIGEC, discarding single-read molecular identifier groups before consensus assembly and CDR3 extraction. VDJtools was used for post-analysis of the clonotype tables, with diversity normalized by down-sampling every dataset to the smallest sample size. Repertoire overlap clustering matched CDR3 amino acid but not nucleotide sequences to correct batch-related cross-sample contamination. The raw public data were reprocessed by TCRdb itself: fastp quality trimming at Q25, MiXCR clonotype calling, in-frame beta chains only. Entries that share a CDR3 protein sequence are merged under the most common genes and DNA. Clone size and V and J calls follow TCRdb, not the original study. Here the sample has hundreds of thousands of distinct CDR3 sequences; approximately 59% occur a single time. About 11% of the sample rests with the top ten.

This TCR came from a girl aged 2 to 10 with multiple sclerosis. The sample taken for sequencing was blood.

The CDR3 reads as follows: CASSQGSAGPYEQYF. The nucleotides read TGTGCCAGCAGCCAAGGGTCGGCAGGACCCTACGAGCAGTACTTC. The chain is encoded by TRBV4-2 joined to TRBJ2-7; no D gene can be assigned with confidence. The CDR3 covers 15 residues, taking in both the cysteine and the phenylalanine. This entry keeps only the CDR3 DNA: 45 bases, framed from base 1. V gives up 1 base and J gives up 2 bases, and the segment between their germline ends measures 12 bases. As encoded in the germline V gene, CDR1 is LGHNA while CDR2 is YNFKEQ.